This record looks at one T cell receptor (beta chain) sequence and its context. Its antigen is unknown. No per-base quality is available; no much larger clone lies one base away. The library was obtained by RT-PCR. Instrument on record: Illumina HiSeq 2500. TCRdb reran the public reads through fastp at Q25 and MiXCR, keeping productive beta chains. CDR3 protein sequences are deduplicated, and each keeps its most common genes and DNA. This sample lists hundreds of thousands of distinct CDR3 sequences; less than 20% were detected once. Approximately 10% of the sample rests with the top ten. At the junction V is shortened by 3 bases and J by 0 bases, with 13 bases in between. Measured from the cysteine to the phenylalanine, the CDR3 is 16 residues long. This entry keeps only the CDR3 DNA: 48 bases, framed from base 1. CDR1 and CDR2 were assigned from the germline V gene as SGDLS and YYNGEE. This sample is drawn from a study of response to subunit inactivated influenza vaccine (dated by TCRdb to the late 2010s). In terms of the full investigation: To follow how T cells responded to a trivalent subunit inactivated influenza vaccine, the researchers relied on deep quantitative profiling of the T cell receptor repertoire.

Paper-wide results and their limitations: It was suggested by the authors that each seasonal influenza vaccination may recruit only a limited number of new T cells.

Sequencing was performed on PBMCs from blood, taken about 13 days after vaccination. The rearrangement combines TRBV9 with TRBJ2-1; confidence is insufficient to name the D gene. This receptor was obtained from a man aged 45-60 years who received an inactivated influenza vaccine. Donor details come from another sample of the same person, matched by shared clones. The CDR3 reads CASSGYSPSSYNEQFF. The nucleotide sequence is given as TGTGCCAGCAGCGGATACTCACCGAGCTCCTACAATGAGCAGTTCTTC.